The rows below give T cell receptor beta chains drawn from one sample of a study of T cell responses to AZD1222 COVID-19 vaccine. Sequenced by immunoSEQ multiplex PCR; TCRdb stores in-frame clones only, minus some. The sample lists 120,000 or so clones, approximately 85% occurring once. This specimen was peripheral blood, taken on day 0 of AZD1222 vaccination. The receptors were gathered from an adult in good health. The CDR3 runs from the conserved cysteine through the conserved F or W. D genes are given only for firm matches. Part of the rows lack a size; the others show once, few, many or a class for expanded clones.

TRBD2,NA,TRBJ2-1,TRBV5-1,CASSGGGGLDSNEQFF,TGCGCCAGCAGCGGCGGGGGAGGTTTAGATAGCAATGAGCAGTTCTTC
TRBD2,NA,TRBJ2-2,TRBV19,CASTSGLAGDTGELFF,TGTGCCAGTACCTCTGGACTAGCGGGAGACACCGGGGAGCTGTTTTTT
NA,NA,TRBJ1-2,TRBV10-3,CATADLANYGYTF,TGTGCCACAGCGGACCTAGCTAACTATGGCTACACCTTC
NA,NA,TRBJ1-1,TRBV7-8,CASSILAPQDTEAFF,TGTGCCAGCAGCATACTAGCCCCTCAGGACACTGAAGCTTTCTTT
TRBD1,once,TRBJ2-7,TRBV5-1,CASSPVGGQDEQYF,TGCGCCAGCAGCCCTGTTGGAGGACAGGACGAGCAGTACTTC
NA,NA,TRBJ2-7,TRBV7-9,CASSLEAYEQYF,TGTGCCAGCAGCTTAGAAGCCTACGAGCAGTACTTC
NA,once,TRBJ1-3,TRBV6-1,CASSLVDTIYF,TGTGCCAGCAGCCTCGTGGACACCATATATTTT
NA,NA,TRBJ2-7,TRBV20-1,CSASDSYEQYF,TGCAGTGCTAGTGACAGCTACGAGCAGTACTTC
NA,NA,TRBJ2-5,TRBV5-6,CASSVGLGSQETQYF,TGTGCCAGCAGCGTGGGGCTCGGCAGCCAAGAGACCCAGTACTTC
NA,NA,TRBJ2-2,TRBV9,CASGALNTGELFF,TGTGCCAGCGGGGCTCTAAACACCGGGGAGCTGTTTTTT
NA,NA,TRBJ2-2,TRBV28,CASMQNTGELFF,TGTGCCAGCATGCAGAACACCGGGGAGCTGTTTTTT
NA,once,TRBJ2-1,TRBV6-5,CASSYRKKLEQFF,TGTGCCAGCAGTTACCGCAAGAAGCTTGAGCAGTTCTTC
NA,NA,TRBJ1-6,TRBV7-3,CASSSTGNSPLHF,TGTGCCAGCAGCTCGACGGGTAATTCACCCCTCCACTTT
NA,NA,TRBJ2-2,TRBV7-2,CASSSGGPGELFF,TGTGCCAGCAGCTCCGGGGGCCCCGGGGAGCTGTTTTTT
NA,NA,TRBJ2-5,TRBV9,CASSLRGGGAQETQYF,TGTGCCAGCAGCCTACGGGGAGGGGGAGCCCAAGAGACCCAGTACTTC
NA,NA,TRBJ1-5,TRBV3-1/TRBV3-2,CASSPSGNSNQPQHF,TGTGCCAGCAGCCCTTCGGGAAATAGCAATCAGCCCCAGCATTTT
NA,NA,TRBJ1-6,TRBV30,CAWTDQPNPPLHF,TGTGCCTGGACCGACCAACCGAACCCACCCCTCCACTTT
NA,NA,TRBJ1-1,TRBV5-1,CASSLLGADTEAFF,TGCGCCAGCAGCTTGTTGGGGGCGGACACTGAAGCTTTCTTT
NA,NA,TRBJ1-3,TRBV3-1/TRBV3-2,CASSQSLQGNTIYF,TGTGCCAGCAGCCAATCCCTGCAGGGAAACACCATATATTTT
TRBD1,NA,TRBJ1-1,TRBV9,CASTFGPGQGNTEAFF,TGTGCCAGCACCTTCGGACCGGGACAGGGCAACACTGAAGCTTTCTTT
NA,NA,TRBJ2-3,TRBV5-1,CASSGQGGLLTDTQYF,TGCGCCAGCAGCGGTCAGGGGGGGCTTCTCACAGATACGCAGTATTTT